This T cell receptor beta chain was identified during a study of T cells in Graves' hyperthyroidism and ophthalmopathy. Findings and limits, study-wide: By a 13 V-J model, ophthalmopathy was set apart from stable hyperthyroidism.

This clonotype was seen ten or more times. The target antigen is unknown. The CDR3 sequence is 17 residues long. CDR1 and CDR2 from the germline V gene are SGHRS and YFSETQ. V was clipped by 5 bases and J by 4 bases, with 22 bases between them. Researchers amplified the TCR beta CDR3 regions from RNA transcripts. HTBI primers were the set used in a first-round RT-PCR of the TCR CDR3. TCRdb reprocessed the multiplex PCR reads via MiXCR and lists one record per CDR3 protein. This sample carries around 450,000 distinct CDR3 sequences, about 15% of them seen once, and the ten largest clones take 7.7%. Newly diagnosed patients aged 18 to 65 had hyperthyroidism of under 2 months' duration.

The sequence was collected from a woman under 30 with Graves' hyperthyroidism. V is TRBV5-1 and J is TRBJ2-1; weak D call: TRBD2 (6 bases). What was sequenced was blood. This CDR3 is CASSLGRRSGGYNEQFF. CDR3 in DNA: TGCGCCAGCAGTCTTGGGAGGCGTAGCGGAGGTTACAATGAGCAGTTCTTC.